Shown below are 19 T cell receptor beta chains from a single sample sequenced in a study of blood T cell repertoires in COVID-19. TCRdb's table, derived via immunoSEQ multiplex PCR, lists solely in-frame clones and lacks some. Here the sample spans around 97,000 clones, approximately 80% being singletons. The specimen sequenced was peripheral blood. These receptors were taken from a human donor in a cohort sampled during active or convalescent COVID-19.

Only a few counts were recorded for this clone. The chain has TRBV10-3 and TRBJ1-2; TRBD1 agrees at 10 bases. The CDR3 has 14 residues. Germline CDR1 and CDR2: ENHRY and SYGVKD. The ends lost 7 bases at V and 5 bases at J; junction bases unmatched: 7. Here the CDR3 DNA reads TGTGCCATCAAACCGACAGGGGGCAGATATGGCTACACCTTC. Amino acids: CAIKPTGGRYGYTF.

The chain uses TRBV5-5 and TRBJ2-7, with D tentatively TRBD2 (5 bases). Germline lookup yields CDR1 SGHKS and CDR2 YYEKEE (reference sequence). V lost 4 bases to trimming and J lost 1 base, with 12 bases between them. This CDR3 is built from 14 residues. The CDR3 nucleotides are TGTGCCAGCAGCCCCTGGAGGCAGTCCTACGAGCAGTACTTC. This codes for CASSPWRQSYEQYF.

This clone occurred once. V is TRBV5-6 and J is TRBJ1-2; unclear D gene. The germline V and J ends were trimmed by 2 bases and 0 bases, with 11 bases remaining between them. This CDR3 is 15 amino acids long. Germline V gene lookup returns CDR1 SGHDT and CDR2 YYEEEE. The CDR3 here is CASSLVVTANYGYTF. As DNA, the CDR3 is TGTGCCAGCAGCTTAGTGGTTACAGCTAACTATGGCTACACCTTC. The variable domain in full, with the rest retrieved from reference TRBV5-6 and TRBJ1-2, is DAGVTQSPTHLIKTRGQQVTLRCSPKSGHDTVSWYQQALGQGPQFIFQYYEEEERQRGNFPDRFSGHQFPNYSSELNVNALLLGDSALYLCASSLVVTANYGYTFGSGTRLTVV.

The V call is TRBV5-5, the J call TRBJ2-6; D unresolved. Looked up from germline, CDR1 is SGHKS and CDR2 is YYEKEE (reference sequence). V was pared by 0 bases and J by 2 bases, with 6 bases between. The CDR3 runs to 15 residues. The CDR3 nucleotides read TGTGCCAGCAGCTTGGTAGTTACTGGGGCCAACGTCCTGACTTTC. It is translated as CASSLVVTGANVLTF.

The CDR3 spells CASSRARGANEKLFF. CDR3 bases: TGTGCCAGCAGCCGTGCCCGGGGGGCTAATGAAAAACTGTTTTTT. The rearrangement links TRBV3-1 (or the pseudogene TRBV3-2) to TRBJ1-4, with D maybe TRBD1 (5 bases). V was shortened by 4 bases and J by 3 bases, with 12 bases between the two germline ends. The CDR3 is 15 amino acids. Germline CDR1 and CDR2: LGHDT and YNNKEL (reference sequence).

V gene TRBV7-3 combines with J gene TRBJ1-6; no clear D gene. The CDR3 length is 15 residues. V lost 2 bases and J lost 5, with 10 bases in between. Germline-derived CDR1 and CDR2 are SGHTA and FQGTGA. DNA of the CDR3: TGTGCCAGCAGCTTATTCCCGGGAAATAATTCACCCCTCCACTTT. It specifies CASSLFPGNNSPLHF.

J is TRBJ2-1 and V is TRBV3-1 (or the pseudogene TRBV3-2); D is uncertain. V was cut by 1 base and J by 5 bases, with 12 bases left in between. The CDR3 is 15 amino acids. Germline assignment: CDR1 LGHDT and CDR2 YNNKEL (reference sequence). CDR3 DNA: TGTGCCAGCAGCCAAGCGCTGGCAGTCAACAATGAGCAGTTCTTC. This gives the protein CASSQALAVNNEQFF.

CDR3 region: CASSRGLAGEDTQYF. The CDR3 coding sequence is TGTGCCAGCAGCAGGGGACTAGCGGGGGAAGATACGCAGTATTTT. This rearrangement joins TRBV5-4 to TRBJ2-3; 14 bases are a match to TRBD2. V lost 4 bases to trimming and J lost 5 bases; unmatched junction nucleotides: 3. The CDR3 covers 15 residues. The germline CDR1 and CDR2 sequences are SGHNT and YYREEE (reference sequence).

The chain combines TRBV5-1 with TRBJ1-2; D not certain. The germline V and J ends were trimmed by 4 bases and 7 bases, with 20 bases remaining between them. The CDR3 spans 15 residues. Germline V gene sequence: CDR1 SGHRS, CDR2 YFSETQ. Here the CDR3 reads CASSATTNSLGGYTF. The CDR3 DNA is TGCGCCAGCAGCGCCACTACAAATTCATTGGGTGGCTACACCTTC.

This chain links TRBV5-6 with TRBJ1-1, with 8 bases aligning to TRBD1. Per germline, CDR1 SGHDT and CDR2 YYEEEE. This CDR3 is built from 15 residues. V lost 0 bases to trimming and J lost 4 bases; unmatched junction nucleotides: 5. DNA for the CDR3: TGTGCCAGCAGCTTGGGGACAGGGTTAAGCACTGAAGCTTTCTTT. Encoded protein: CASSLGTGLSTEAFF.

This clone was seen once. This chain connects TRBV15 to TRBJ1-6; 9 bases align to TRBD1. CDR1 is LNHNV and CDR2 is YYDKDF in the germline V gene (reference sequence). This CDR3 is built from 15 residues. With 1 base clipped from V and 9 bases from J, the junction kept 4 bases outside the gene matches. The CDR3 loop is CATSRGTGEPSPLHF. The CDR3 DNA follows: TGTGCCACCAGCAGAGGGACAGGGGAACCTTCACCCCTCCACTTT.

V usage is TRBV11-1 and J usage is TRBJ1-2; D not certain. The germline V gene encodes CDR1 SGHAT and CDR2 FQDESV (reference sequence). The CDR3 runs 13 residues. V was pared by 1 base and J by 8 bases, with 11 bases between. The CDR3 sequence: CASSLGSQYGYTF. As DNA, the CDR3 is TGTGCCAGCAGCTTAGGGTCACAGTACGGCTACACCTTC.

Note on this clone: This may come from a read error, since a much larger clone is one base off. The chain links TRBV11-3 to TRBJ1-1, with a weak D call TRBD1 (5 bases). V was pared by 4 bases and J by 1 base, with 7 bases between. Germline assignment: CDR1 SGHNT and CDR2 YENEEA. This CDR3 spans 13 amino acids. In DNA, the CDR3 is TGTGCCAGCAGCTCCACAGGGAACACTGAAGCTTTCTTT. Translation: CASSSTGNTEAFF.

The chain has TRBV19 and TRBJ2-3; TRBD2 matches at 9 bases. CDR1 and CDR2 (germline): LNHDA, SQIVND (reference sequence). The CDR3 extends over 16 amino acids. Trimming removed 9 bases from V and 2 bases from J; junction bases left unmatched: 12. The CDR3 DNA sequence: TGTGCCAGCAGAAAAGGCCGCGGGGGGGACACAGATACGCAGTATTTT. This encodes CASRKGRGGDTDTQYF. The complete variable domain, with remaining parts taken from reference TRBV19 and TRBJ2-3, reads DGGITQSPKYLFRKEGQNVTLSCEQNLNHDAMYWYRQDPGQGLRLIYYSQIVNDFQKGDIAEGYSVSREKKESFPLTVTSAQKNPTAFYLCASRKGRGGDTDTQYFGPGTRLTVL.

This clone was observed a handful of times. This rearrangement joins TRBV24-1 to TRBJ2-1, with a weak D call TRBD1 (6 bases). This CDR3 spans 15 amino acids. The germline gives CDR1 KGHDR, CDR2 SFDVKD. The V and J ends lost 4 bases and 6 bases respectively, with 15 bases between them. CDR3 bases: TGTGCCACCAGTGACACCACAGGGACCCCCAATGAGCAGTTCTTC. It translates to CATSDTTGTPNEQFF.

The rearrangement joins TRBV6-5 to TRBJ2-7; no clear D. There are 14 residues in the CDR3. V was trimmed by 6 bases and J by 1 base, leaving 13 bases between them. Germline V CDR1 and CDR2: MNHEY, SVGAGI. Here the CDR3 reads CASSPTRRSYEQYF. CDR3 nucleotide sequence: TGTGCCAGCAGCCCAACAAGGAGATCCTACGAGCAGTACTTC.

This chain links TRBV5-1 with TRBJ1-2; tentatively, D is TRBD1 (6 bases). Trimming took off 6 bases at V and 0 bases at J, with 18 bases between the two ends. The CDR3 is 16 residues long. Germline V gene lookup returns CDR1 SGHRS and CDR2 YFSETQ. This chain's CDR3 is CASTILPDSSNYGYTF. The CDR3 DNA follows: TGCGCCAGCACGATTCTCCCGGACAGTTCTAACTATGGCTACACCTTC.

V and J are TRBV18 and TRBJ1-1; D is uncertain. Germline V gene lookup returns CDR1 KGHSH and CDR2 LQKENI. Between the trimmed V and J ends, which lost 1 base and 2 bases, there was a span of 8 bases. The CDR3 is 14 amino acids. CDR3 amino acids: CASSPRAVNTEAFF. Here the CDR3 DNA reads TGTGCCAGCTCACCACGGGCAGTTAACACTGAAGCTTTCTTT.

The rearrangement uses TRBV2 and TRBJ2-5; a weak D match, TRBD2 (5 bases). Germline-derived CDR1 and CDR2 are SNHLY and FYNNEI. The CDR3 length is 13 residues. Trimming pared 5 bases from V and 5 bases from J, leaving 12 bases between. The CDR3 nucleotides read TGTGCCAGCAGTCGGGATTTAGGGGAGACCCAGTACTTC. The encoded protein is CASSRDLGETQYF.